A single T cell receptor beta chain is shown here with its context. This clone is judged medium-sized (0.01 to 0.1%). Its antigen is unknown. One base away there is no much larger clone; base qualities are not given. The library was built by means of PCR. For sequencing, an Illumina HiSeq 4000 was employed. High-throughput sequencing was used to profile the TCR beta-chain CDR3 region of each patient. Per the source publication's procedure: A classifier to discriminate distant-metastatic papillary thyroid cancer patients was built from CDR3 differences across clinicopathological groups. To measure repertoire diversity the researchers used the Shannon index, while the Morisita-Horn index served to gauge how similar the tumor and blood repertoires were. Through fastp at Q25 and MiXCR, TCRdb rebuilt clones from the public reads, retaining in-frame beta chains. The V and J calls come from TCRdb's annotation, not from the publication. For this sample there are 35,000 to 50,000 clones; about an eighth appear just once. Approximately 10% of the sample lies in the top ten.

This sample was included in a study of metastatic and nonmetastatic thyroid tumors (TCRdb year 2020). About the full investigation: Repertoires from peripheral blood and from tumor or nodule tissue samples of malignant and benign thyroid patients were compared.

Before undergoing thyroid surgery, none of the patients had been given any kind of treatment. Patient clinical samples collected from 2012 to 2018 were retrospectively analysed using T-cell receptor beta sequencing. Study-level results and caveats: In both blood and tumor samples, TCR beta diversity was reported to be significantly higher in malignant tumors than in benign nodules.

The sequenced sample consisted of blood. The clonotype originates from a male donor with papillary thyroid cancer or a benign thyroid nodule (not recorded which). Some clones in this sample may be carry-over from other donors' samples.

The sequenced DNA is TGTGCCAGTAGTATGGAGGGGGCCTACGAGCAGTACTTC. It specifies CASSMEGAYEQYF. The chain employs TRBV19 and TRBJ2-7; the D gene is possibly TRBD1 or TRBD2, each agreeing over 6 bases. Relative to germline, V is 3 bases shorter and J is 2 bases shorter, with 8 bases between their ends. The CDR3 runs 13 amino acids, cysteine and phenylalanine included. Only the CDR3 DNA stays, 39 bases, in frame from base 1. According to the germline V gene (reference sequence), CDR1 reads LNHDA and CDR2 reads SQIVND.